These 30 T cell receptor beta chains share one sample of origin, sequenced in a study of blood T cells in healthy people across ages. The authors ran a second PCR of roughly 6 to 11 cycles using a sample-barcoded 5' primer and a J-beta primer mix. One entry per CDR3 protein results from TCRdb running MiXCR on the 5' RACE reads. The table records some 1,500,000 distinct CDR3 sequences, 40% to 45% of them present only once. Sequenced material: blood. These receptors originate from a woman younger than 35 in good health.

The sample holds a few counts of this clonotype. V usage is TRBV28 and J usage is TRBJ1-2; D is possibly TRBD1 (6 bases). The CDR3 runs 15 residues. Trimming removed 5 bases at V and 8 bases at J, with 21 bases between. Germline values: CDR1 MDHEN, CDR2 SYDVKM. CDR3 region: CASSQYRRGAVGYTF. The DNA of the CDR3 is TGTGCCAGCAGTCAATATCGGCGGGGGGCTGTCGGCTACACCTTC.

The V call is TRBV5-6, the J call TRBJ1-2; possible D gene TRBD1, 6 bases. In germline, CDR1 is SGHDT, CDR2 YYEEEE. The CDR3 extends over 14 amino acids. Trimming pared 5 bases from V and 8 bases from J, leaving 19 bases between. The CDR3 loop is CASRPQGNWRGYTF. CDR3 DNA: TGTGCCAGCAGGCCACAGGGTAATTGGCGCGGCTACACCTTC.

The CDR3 protein is CASSLESGGRSEAFF. The DNA for the CDR3 is TGCGCCAGCAGCTTGGAGTCAGGGGGCAGATCTGAAGCTTTCTTT. The rearrangement joins TRBV5-1 to TRBJ1-1, with 8 bases identical to TRBD1. Per germline, CDR1 SGHRS and CDR2 YFSETQ. The CDR3 runs to 15 residues. V gave up 0 bases and J gave up 6 bases; unmatched junction bases: 7.

This clonotype was found a few times. The rearrangement uses TRBV9 and TRBJ2-5; either TRBD1 or TRBD2 may supply D (5 bases each). The CDR3 runs to 15 residues. The germline V gene encodes CDR1 SGDLS and CDR2 YYNGEE. The V end lost 5 bases, the J end lost 7 bases, and 21 bases lay between the germline ends. The CDR3 protein is CASSQSGPDLGTQYF. CDR3 in DNA: TGTGCCAGCAGTCAATCGGGACCGGATTTAGGGACCCAGTACTTC.

The rearrangement uses TRBV12-3 or TRBV12-4 and TRBJ2-6; 7 bases fit TRBD1. Germline trimming cut 5 bases from V and 0 bases from J; bases unmatched to any gene: 7. This CDR3 has 17 amino acids. For the CDR3, the DNA is TGTGCCAGCAGTAGAGGGACAGCCAACTCTGGGGCCAACGTCCTGACTTTC. Its translation: CASSRGTANSGANVLTF.

This clonotype was recorded a few times. CDR3 bases: TGTGCCAGCAGCTTAGACGACAGGGCCTACGAGCAGTACTTC. Protein product: CASSLDDRAYEQYF. The chain employs TRBV7-2 and TRBJ2-7, with 7 bases identical to TRBD1. The length of the CDR3 is 14 residues. The germline V gene has CDR1 SGHTA and CDR2 FQGNSA. J was trimmed by 2 bases and V by 1 base; bases with no gene match: 2.

The rearrangement links TRBV6-5 to TRBJ1-1; D unresolved. Deletions cut 5 bases from V and 1 base from J, with 14 bases between. The length of the CDR3 is 15 residues. Germline V CDR1 and CDR2: MNHEY, SVGAGI. CDR3 amino acids: CASSAPGGGNTEAFF. CDR3 sequence (DNA): TGTGCCAGCAGTGCCCCCGGAGGAGGGAACACTGAAGCTTTCTTT.

The CDR3 DNA reads as TGTGCCAGCAGCTCTCAGGACAATTGGGACACTGAAGCTTTCTTT. This encodes CASSSQDNWDTEAFF. The genes are TRBV11-2 and TRBJ1-1; perhaps TRBD1 as D (5 bases). The length of the CDR3 is 15 residues. Germline loops: CDR1 SGHAT, CDR2 FQNNGV. V was trimmed by 4 bases and J by 3 bases, leaving 15 bases between them.

The chain combines TRBV6-2 or TRBV6-3 with TRBJ1-5; TRBD1 might be the D (6 bases). Germline V gene sequence: CDR1 MNHEY, CDR2 SVGEGT. CDR3 length: 19 amino acids. The V gene lost 1 base and the J gene lost 11 bases, with 30 bases spanning the gap. The CDR3 bases are TGTGCCAGCAGTTACTACCGCCGGGACACAGGGCCCTTAATCAAGGCCCAGCATTTT. Residues: CASSYYRRDTGPLIKAQHF.

The chain combines TRBV6-5 with TRBJ2-3; tentative D call: TRBD1 (6 bases). This CDR3 spans 16 amino acids. Germline CDR1 is MNHEY and CDR2 is SVGAGI. Between the trimmed V and J ends, which lost 4 bases and 4 bases, there was a span of 18 bases. The CDR3, as DNA: TGTGCCAGCAGTTCCACAGGGTCTGATAGCGCAGATACGCAGTATTTT. This translates into CASSSTGSDSADTQYF.

This chain joins TRBV4-3 and TRBJ2-5, with D possibly matching TRBD2 (5 bases). This CDR3 contains 15 residues. Germline CDR1 and CDR2: LGHNA and YSLEER. Trimming pared 0 bases from V and 4 bases from J, leaving 12 bases between. CDR3 sequence: CASSQEPKRRETQYF. Here the CDR3 DNA reads TGCGCCAGCAGCCAAGAACCTAAGCGGCGAGAGACCCAGTACTTC.

The chain joins TRBV18 to TRBJ2-3; D remains ambiguous. The CDR3 loop spans 15 amino acids. Germline CDR1 and CDR2: KGHSH and LQKENI. Deletions cut 6 bases from V and 3 bases from J, with 16 bases between. The CDR3 nucleotides read TGTGCCAGCTCTTCCGCGGCAGGTTGGACAGATACGCAGTATTTT. Amino acids: CASSSAAGWTDTQYF.

This chain links TRBV6-2 or TRBV6-3 with TRBJ2-2, with TRBD2 as a possible D gene (6 bases). The CDR3 length is 14 residues. V lost 2 bases, J lost 8 bases, and 12 bases lay in between. CDR1 and CDR2 from the germline V gene are MNHEY and SVGEGT. CDR3 DNA sequence: TGTGCCAGCAGTTACGAACTAGCTTCAGGGGAGCTGTTTTTT. This gives the protein CASSYELASGELFF.

The chain employs TRBV25-1 and TRBJ1-5, with unresolved D. Germline V gene lookup returns CDR1 MGHDK and CDR2 SYGVNS. There are 13 residues in the CDR3. V dropped 3 bases and J dropped 5 bases, with 8 bases sitting between them. The chain's CDR3 is CASSELGHQPQHF. CDR3 coding DNA: TGTGCCAGCAGTGAGTTGGGCCATCAGCCCCAGCATTTT.

V is TRBV12-3 or TRBV12-4 and J is TRBJ1-6; D possibly corresponds to TRBD1 (6 bases). The CDR3 runs 14 residues. The germline V and J ends were trimmed by 7 bases and 6 bases, with 13 bases remaining between them. The CDR3 here is CASNLGGLNSPLHF. The CDR3 DNA reads TGTGCCAGCAACCTAGGGGGGCTTAATTCACCCCTCCACTTT.

The chain employs TRBV7-2 and TRBJ2-3; a weak D match, TRBD2 (6 bases). The CDR3 runs to 15 residues. V gave up 0 bases and J gave up 4 bases, with 11 bases separating them. Germline CDR1 reads SGHTA; CDR2 reads FQGNSA. The CDR3 loop reads CASSLASGYSDTQYF. CDR3 in DNA: TGTGCCAGCAGCTTAGCTAGCGGCTATTCAGATACGCAGTATTTT. Together with reference TRBV7-2 and TRBJ2-3, the CDR3 gives the full variable domain: GAGVSQSPSNKVTEKGKDVELRCDPISGHTALYWYRQSLGQGLEFLIYFQGNSAPDKSGLPSDRFSAERTGGSVSTLTIQRTQQEDSAVYLCASSLASGYSDTQYFGPGTRLTVL.

This clonotype appeared a few times. The rearrangement joins TRBV7-3 to TRBJ2-3; 7 positions match TRBD2. V was clipped by 1 base and J by 6 bases; unmatched bases: 1. Germline values: CDR1 SGHTA, CDR2 FQGTGA. This CDR3 spans 13 amino acids. The CDR3 DNA is TGTGCCAGCAGCTTAAGGGAGGGCGATACGCAGTATTTT. This sequence encodes CASSLREGDTQYF.

The CDR3 DNA reads TGTGCCAGCAGTAAGACGGGACAGGGTATATGGTTCTTC. Its translation is CASSKTGQGIWFF. This chain joins TRBV6-6 and TRBJ2-1, with 9 bases identical to TRBD1. Trimming cost V 5 bases and J 15 bases; bases outside gene matches: 11. Germline-derived CDR1 and CDR2 are MNHNY and SVGAGI (reference sequence). The length of the CDR3 is 13 residues.

J is TRBJ1-4 and V is TRBV5-1; a possible D gene is TRBD1 (6 bases). This CDR3 has 18 amino acids. Trimming removed 4 bases at V and 8 bases at J, with 27 bases between. Germline V lookup: CDR1 SGHRS, CDR2 YFSETQ. The CDR3 nucleotides are TGCGCCAGCAGCGCTACAGGGTATCCGATTCGGCTTCGGGAAAAACTGTTTTTT. It yields the protein CASSATGYPIRLREKLFF.

V is TRBV18 and J is TRBJ1-2, with unresolved D. Trimming shortened V by 6 bases and J by 6 bases, and 20 bases separated the two germline ends. The CDR3 is 15 residues long. Per germline, CDR1 KGHSH and CDR2 LQKENI. The CDR3 DNA follows: TGTGCCAGCTCGCACCAAGCATTGGAAGGAGATGGCTACACCTTC. Residues: CASSHQALEGDGYTF.

This clonotype was detected a few times. The chain recombines TRBV4-1 with TRBJ2-5; 8 bases are a match to TRBD2. V shed 0 bases, J shed 1 base, and the junction held 10 bases outside the gene matches. CDR1 MGHRA and CDR2 YSYEKL come from the germline V gene. This CDR3 contains 18 residues. The CDR3 coding sequence is TGCGCCAGCAGCCAAGATTATATGGCTACTAGCGGCCAAGAGACCCAGTACTTC. Translated: CASSQDYMATSGQETQYF.

This clonotype turned up a few times. The V call is TRBV9, the J call TRBJ1-2, with D unresolved. Trimming took 3 bases from V and 5 from J, leaving 11 bases between them. CDR1 is SGDLS and CDR2 is YYNGEE in the germline V gene. This CDR3 has 13 residues. The CDR3 DNA sequence: TGTGCCAGCAGCGGTGCGATCCTATATGGCTACACCTTC. Residues: CASSGAILYGYTF.

The chain combines TRBV24-1 with TRBJ2-1; D may be TRBD2 (6 bases). This CDR3 comprises 15 residues. V was pared by 4 bases and J by 0 bases, with 9 bases between. The germline V gene has CDR1 KGHDR and CDR2 SFDVKD. CDR3 sequence (DNA): TGTGCCACCAGTGAAAAGCGGGCCTCCTACAATGAGCAGTTCTTC. Translated: CATSEKRASYNEQFF.

The J gene is TRBJ2-7, the V gene TRBV7-9; D gene ambiguous. CDR3 length: 16 amino acids. Trimming shortened V by 2 bases and J by 2 bases, and 16 bases separated the two germline ends. Germline assignment: CDR1 SEHNR and CDR2 FQNEAQ (reference sequence). CDR3 DNA: TGTGCCAGCAGCTTAAGGGCCGCCCTGTCTACCTACGAGCAGTACTTC. Encoded protein: CASSLRAALSTYEQYF.

The chain has TRBV20-1 and TRBJ1-5; no clear D. Germline V gene lookup returns CDR1 DFQATT and CDR2 SNEGSKA (reference sequence). The CDR3 extends over 12 amino acids. V was trimmed by 1 base and J by 3 bases, leaving 4 bases between them. CDR3 sequence (DNA): TGCAGTGCTAGAGTTAACAATCAGCCCCAGCATTTT. Encoded protein: CSARVNNQPQHF.

This clonotype has a handful of counts. The J gene is TRBJ2-1, the V gene TRBV7-3, with 7 nucleotides matching TRBD2. V was clipped by 2 bases and J by 6 bases; unmatched bases: 7. CDR1 and CDR2 from the germline V gene are SGHTA and FQGTGA. The CDR3 is made up of 15 amino acids. CDR3 amino acids: CASSLVSGIVNEQFF. CDR3 sequence (DNA): TGTGCCAGCAGCTTAGTGAGCGGGATAGTCAATGAGCAGTTCTTC.

This clonotype occurred a few times. The rearrangement joins TRBV6-6 to TRBJ2-1; TRBD1 is a possible D gene (5 bases). V was pared by 2 bases and J by 6 bases, with 14 bases between. Germline CDR1 is MNHNY and CDR2 is SVGAGI (reference sequence). The CDR3 consists of 15 residues. The CDR3 region is CASSYPGKGTNEQFF. CDR3 coding DNA: TGTGCCAGCAGTTACCCAGGGAAGGGAACCAATGAGCAGTTCTTC.

The DNA for the CDR3 is TGCAGCGCCTTTGGGTCGGTTCTGACGGAGGGCTACACCTTC. It encodes CSAFGSVLTEGYTF. This chain links TRBV29-1 with TRBJ1-2; D unresolved. The germline CDR1 and CDR2 sequences are SQVTM and ANQGSEA. V lost 7 bases to trimming and J lost 8 bases, with 23 bases between them. The CDR3 runs to 14 residues.

Written as DNA, the CDR3 is TGTGCCAGCAGCCCCATGGGGGGGAACACTGAAGCTTTCTTT. This translates into CASSPMGGNTEAFF. This rearrangement joins TRBV7-9 to TRBJ1-1, with D perhaps matching TRBD1 (5 bases). CDR1 is SEHNR, CDR2 FQNEAQ, per germline (reference sequence). The CDR3 consists of 14 residues. V was cut by 5 bases and J by 1 base, with 11 bases left in between.

The chain links TRBV4-1 to TRBJ2-2; 8 nucleotides line up with TRBD2. CDR1 and CDR2 from the germline V gene are MGHRA and YSYEKL. V was pared by 3 bases and J by 9 bases, with 3 bases of the junction left unmatched. This CDR3 has 13 amino acids. In DNA, the CDR3 is TGCGCCAGCAGCCAGCGGGAGGTTAGGGAGCTGTTTTTT. Its protein is CASSQREVRELFF.